These 32 T cell receptor beta chains were all obtained from the same sample, sequenced in a study of post-analysis software for immune sequencing data. For these receptors, no antigen is known. Unique molecular identifiers tagged the TCR beta cDNA libraries. In TCRdb, the PCR reads were re-called with MiXCR into one record per CDR3 protein. The sample yields approximately 630,000 distinct CDR3 sequences, around 64% seen once. Study findings and constraints: There were about 5 TRBV segments more frequent in patients than controls, and TRBV5-6, TRBV5-1 and TRBV20-1 were among them.

The sample comprised blood. The origin of the receptors is a girl aged 2 to 10 with multiple sclerosis.

The table lists this clonotype with a count of one. The chain carries TRBV2 and TRBJ2-5; 9 bases are shared with TRBD1. The DNA end favors TRBJ2-7, so the J call may be wrong. The germline V gene encodes CDR1 SNHLY and CDR2 FYNNEI. This CDR3 is built from 16 residues. The DNA of the CDR3 is TGTGCCAGCACGGCCTGGGGGGACAGGGCTTCAAACGAGCAGTACTTC. Its protein product is CASTAWGDRASNEQYF.

The chain joins TRBV29-1 to TRBJ2-1; tentatively, D is TRBD1 (6 bases). Germline V lookup: CDR1 SQVTM, CDR2 ANQGSEA. V lost 7 bases and J 8 bases, leaving 18 bases between the germline ends. The CDR3 sequence is 13 residues long. The CDR3 DNA reads as TGCAGCGCCCAGGGCGGAAAGGGGGATGAGCAGTTCTTC. It codes for CSAQGGKGDEQFF.

The rearrangement uses TRBV4-1 and TRBJ2-1; 8 nucleotides match TRBD2. The junction had 5 bases not matched to a gene; V was cut back by 3 bases and J by 1 base. The germline CDR1 and CDR2 sequences are MGHRA and YSYEKL. The CDR3 totals 16 residues. The chain's CDR3 is CASSHPTSGSYNEQFF. DNA for the CDR3: TGCGCCAGCAGCCACCCTACTAGCGGATCCTACAATGAGCAGTTCTTC.

The J gene is TRBJ2-1, the V gene TRBV20-1; TRBD2 matches 9 bases. The CDR3 has 14 residues. Germline CDR1 and CDR2: DFQATT and SNEGSKA (reference sequence). V was pared by 0 bases and J by 6 bases, with 3 bases of the junction left unmatched. The CDR3 region has the DNA TGCAGTGCTAGAGATCCAGCGGGGGGCAATGAGCAGTTCTTC. This gives the protein CSARDPAGGNEQFF.

The sample holds one count of this clonotype. CDR3 DNA sequence: TGTGCCAGCTCACCTGGCAAAAACACAGATACGCAGTATTTT. Amino acid sequence: CASSPGKNTDTQYF. V gene TRBV18 combines with J gene TRBJ2-3; no firm D call. The CDR3 length is 14 residues. The germline V gene has CDR1 KGHSH and CDR2 LQKENI. V lost 3 bases, J lost 2 bases, and 9 bases lay in between.

The rearrangement joins TRBV5-5 to TRBJ2-1; 7 bases agree with TRBD2. After removal of 3 bases from V and 3 bases from J, the junction contained 12 bases not matched to a gene. The CDR3 consists of 17 residues. The V gene's germline CDR1 is SGHKS and CDR2 YYEKEE (reference sequence). Here the CDR3 DNA reads TGTGCCAGCAGCTACCTTGGAGGCCGGGGGGTCTACAATGAGCAGTTCTTC. Its protein is CASSYLGGRGVYNEQFF.

This rearrangement joins TRBV7-2 to TRBJ2-5, with 9 bases aligning to TRBD1. This CDR3 has 16 amino acids. Per the germline V gene, CDR1 is SGHTA and CDR2 is FQGNSA. Germline trimming cut 3 bases from V and 5 bases from J; bases unmatched to any gene: 10. The CDR3: CASSFSQQGASETQYF. The CDR3 DNA reads as TGTGCCAGCAGCTTTAGCCAACAGGGGGCGTCGGAGACCCAGTACTTC.

This clonotype has a handful of counts. This chain connects TRBV7-9 to TRBJ1-4; tentative D call: TRBD1 (6 bases). CDR3 length: 16 amino acids. Germline values: CDR1 SEHNR, CDR2 FQNEAQ (reference sequence). Between the trimmed V and J ends, which lost 4 bases and 2 bases, there was a span of 14 bases. CDR3 sequence reads: CASSSTTQGTNEKLFF. CDR3 bases: TGTGCCAGCAGCTCTACAACACAGGGCACTAATGAAAAACTGTTTTTT.

The chain is built from TRBV29-1 and TRBJ2-3; no reliable D call. The CDR3 sequence is 15 residues long. V was clipped by 0 bases and J by 2 bases, with 12 bases between them. CDR1 and CDR2 from the germline V gene are SQVTM and ANQGSEA. CDR3 amino acids: CSVEDRNRITDTQYF. CDR3 in DNA: TGCAGCGTTGAAGATCGTAATAGGATCACAGATACGCAGTATTTT.

This clonotype was observed a handful of times. The chain uses TRBV6-6 and TRBJ1-5; no firm D call. Trimming removed 2 bases at V and 7 bases at J, with 6 bases between. The germline V gene has CDR1 MNHNY and CDR2 SVGAGI (reference sequence). CDR3 length: 12 residues. CDR3 amino acids: CASSYPGQPQHF. The CDR3 DNA follows: TGTGCCAGCAGTTACCCCGGGCAGCCCCAGCATTTT.

This rearrangement joins TRBV10-3 to TRBJ2-1; D possibly corresponds to TRBD2 (7 bases). Trimming stripped 11 bases from V and 9 bases from J, with 17 bases between. Germline CDR1 reads ENHRY; CDR2 reads SYGVKD. The CDR3 length is 12 residues. In nucleotides, the CDR3 is TGTGCCTCCTCCCCAGGGGAGGGTGAGCAGTTCTTC. Its translation is CASSPGEGEQFF.

The chain is built from TRBV6-5 and TRBJ2-1, with 7 bases lining up with TRBD1. After removal of 6 bases from V and 1 base from J, the junction contained 6 bases not matched to a gene. Per germline, CDR1 MNHEY and CDR2 SVGAGI. The CDR3 has 15 residues. Written as DNA, the CDR3 is TGTGCCAGCAGAACAGGGGTTGGTTCCTACAATGAGCAGTTCTTC. Its protein product is CASRTGVGSYNEQFF.

The chain has TRBV7-9 and TRBJ2-1; TRBD1 matches 9 bases. Germline CDR1 is SEHNR and CDR2 is FQNEAQ (reference sequence). There are 16 residues in the CDR3. V shed 4 bases, J shed 4 bases, and the junction held 8 bases outside the gene matches. In DNA form, the CDR3 reads TGTGCCAGCAGCTCAGAGGACAGGGGCCTTTACAATGAGCAGTTCTTC. Translation: CASSSEDRGLYNEQFF. Filled out from reference TRBV7-9 and TRBJ2-1, the complete variable domain reads DTGVSQNPRHKITKRGQNVTFRCDPISEHNRLYWYRQTLGQGPEFLTYFQNEAQLEKSRLLSDRFSAERPKGSFSTLEIQRTEQGDSAMYLCASSSEDRGLYNEQFFGPGTRLTVL.

A single count supports this clonotype. The V and J genes are TRBV21-1 and TRBJ2-7. TRBV21-1 is an annotated pseudogene. The length of the CDR3 is 13 residues. CDR3 amino acids: CADSEESIYEQYF. In DNA form, the CDR3 reads TGTGCCGATTCTGAGGAATCGATATACGAGCAGTACTTC.

This chain connects TRBV25-1 to TRBJ1-2; 7 bases map to TRBD1. This CDR3 spans 14 amino acids. Germline CDR1 MGHDK, CDR2 SYGVNS. V lost 8 bases, J lost 8 bases, and 14 bases stayed unmatched. CDR3 bases: TGTGCCAGCGGCTCCAGGGGGGGGGCCTACGGCTACACCTTC. Its translation: CASGSRGGAYGYTF.

V usage is TRBV24-1 and J usage is TRBJ2-1; D is uncertain. Germline CDR1 KGHDR, CDR2 SFDVKD. The CDR3 loop spans 14 amino acids. The ends were cut back, 3 bases at V and 5 bases at J, with 10 bases in the middle. CDR3 DNA sequence: TGTGCCACCAGTGATCCACCCCTAAACAATGAGCAGTTCTTC. It codes for CATSDPPLNNEQFF.

This clonotype was counted only a few times. J is TRBJ2-1 and V is TRBV11-2; 7 bases fit TRBD2. CDR3 length equals 14 residues. The trim removed 3 bases at V and 2 bases at J, leaving 1 base unmatched. From germline, CDR1 is SGHAT and CDR2 FQNNGV. CDR3 loop: CASSFGLAYNEQFF. The CDR3 DNA reads as TGTGCCAGCAGCTTTGGACTAGCCTACAATGAGCAGTTCTTC.

This clonotype appeared many times. V gene TRBV11-2 combines with J gene TRBJ1-2, with D hard to call. CDR1 SGHAT and CDR2 FQNNGV come from the germline V gene. The CDR3 extends over 14 amino acids. V shed 2 bases and J shed 4 bases, with 11 bases lying between them. CDR3 in amino acids: CASSLTDPSYGYTF. The CDR3, as DNA: TGTGCCAGCAGCTTAACAGACCCCTCCTATGGCTACACCTTC.

J is TRBJ2-5 and V is TRBV7-9; 10 bases align to TRBD2. The J call may not be correct, given that the DNA end is closer to TRBJ2-7. The CDR3 runs to 16 residues. Germline V gene sequence: CDR1 SEHNR, CDR2 FQNEAQ (reference sequence). Written as DNA, the CDR3 is TGTGCCAGCAGCCCCCCCCTAGCGGGAGTCGCCTACGAGCAGTACTTC. This sequence encodes CASSPPLAGVAYEQYF.

J is TRBJ1-1 and V is TRBV7-2; 8 bases are shared with TRBD1. V trimming: 4 bases; J trimming: 4 bases; junction bases outside the gene matches: 14. Germline lookup yields CDR1 SGHTA and CDR2 FQGNSA. The CDR3 length is 17 residues. CDR3 coding DNA: TGTGCCAGCAGCTCGGCTAGCAGGGGGCTTCTGGGCACTGAAGCTTTCTTT. Translated: CASSSASRGLLGTEAFF.

The genes are TRBV6-2 or TRBV6-3 and TRBJ1-6; D remains ambiguous. With 6 bases removed from V and 4 bases from J, the gap between germline ends came to 10 bases. This CDR3 has 14 residues. Germline values: CDR1 MNHEY, CDR2 SVGEGT. The CDR3 sequence: CASSGGGYNSPLHF. CDR3 nucleotides: TGTGCCAGCAGCGGCGGCGGATATAATTCACCCCTCCACTTT.

This chain uses TRBV5-7 with TRBJ2-1; TRBD2 is a possible D gene (6 bases). TRBV5-7 is treated as an ORF (open reading frame) with a function not yet certain. The CDR3 is made up of 15 amino acids. V lost 0 bases and J lost 7, with 14 bases in between. The CDR3: CASSLVLGGVNEQFF. The CDR3 DNA sequence: TGTGCCAGCAGCTTGGTGTTGGGCGGGGTTAATGAGCAGTTCTTC.

V is TRBV2 and J is TRBJ2-1, with TRBD1 matching over 7 bases. The CDR3 sequence is 15 residues long. With 6 bases clipped from V and 4 bases from J, the junction kept 9 bases outside the gene matches. Germline loops: CDR1 SNHLY, CDR2 FYNNEI. The CDR3 bases are TGTGCCAGCAGATCCGGACAGGAACGATACAATGAGCAGTTCTTC. This sequence encodes CASRSGQERYNEQFF.

This chain connects TRBV5-6 to TRBJ1-5, with D uncertain. V was trimmed by 1 base and J by 3 bases, leaving 8 bases between them. This CDR3 spans 14 amino acids. Germline lookup yields CDR1 SGHDT and CDR2 YYEEEE. This chain's CDR3 is CASSLTAPNQPQHF. The DNA for the CDR3 is TGTGCCAGCAGCTTGACGGCACCCAATCAGCCCCAGCATTTT.

The rearrangement links TRBV29-1 to TRBJ1-1; D gene uncertain. Germline values: CDR1 SQVTM, CDR2 ANQGSEA. CDR3 length equals 12 residues. Trimming cost V 5 bases and J 0 bases, with 7 bases left between them. The CDR3 is CSVSGVNTEAFF. The CDR3 coding sequence is TGCAGCGTTAGTGGTGTGAACACTGAAGCTTTCTTT.

The J gene is TRBJ2-7, the V gene TRBV6-2 or TRBV6-3; 8 bases map to TRBD2. V lost 4 bases to trimming and J lost 0 bases; unmatched junction nucleotides: 5. There are 15 residues in the CDR3. Germline V gene data show CDR1 as MNHEY and CDR2 as SVGEGT. The CDR3 region is CASSFLAGLSYEQYF. The DNA of the CDR3 is TGTGCCAGCAGTTTCTTAGCGGGACTCTCCTACGAGCAGTACTTC.

The chain recombines TRBV27 with TRBJ2-3, with TRBD2 as a possible D gene (6 bases). The CDR3 totals 13 residues. In germline, CDR1 is MNHEY, CDR2 SMNVEV (reference sequence). V gave up 7 bases and J gave up 2 bases, with 10 bases separating them. The CDR3 loop reads CASKTGVTDTQYF. For the CDR3, the DNA is TGTGCCAGCAAGACGGGAGTCACAGATACGCAGTATTTT.

The V call is TRBV12-3 or TRBV12-4, the J call TRBJ2-2, with TRBD1 matching 7 bases. The CDR3 covers 16 residues. V shed 7 bases, J shed 5 bases, and the junction held 13 bases outside the gene matches. In DNA form, the CDR3 reads TGTGCCAGCACCCCATCCGGGACAGAAGTTACCGGGGAGCTGTTTTTT. The encoded protein is CASTPSGTEVTGELFF.

The V and J genes are TRBV18 and TRBJ1-4; no definite D call. CDR1 is KGHSH and CDR2 is LQKENI in the germline V gene. The CDR3 length is 15 residues. Deletions cut 2 bases from V and 0 bases from J, with 7 bases between. The CDR3 nucleotides are TGTGCCAGCTCACCAGATGCTCCAACTAATGAAAAACTGTTTTTT. Amino acid sequence: CASSPDAPTNEKLFF.

This clonotype was found many times. The rearrangement uses TRBV3-1 and TRBJ2-1; D is possibly TRBD1 (5 bases). The CDR3 is 15 residues long. Trimming took off 4 bases at V and 0 bases at J, with 10 bases between the two ends. Germline CDR1 LGHDT, CDR2 YNNKEL (reference sequence). The CDR3 DNA reads as TGTGCCAGCAGCCCGACAGAGAGCTCCTACAATGAGCAGTTCTTC. Protein sequence: CASSPTESSYNEQFF.

This chain joins TRBV7-2 and TRBJ2-3; TRBD1 matches at 8 bases. The CDR3 has 15 amino acids. Per the germline V gene, CDR1 is SGHTA and CDR2 is FQGNSA. After removal of 9 bases from V and 3 bases from J, the junction contained 11 bases not matched to a gene. The CDR3, as DNA: TGTGCCAGTACCTTGACAGGGGACGGAACAGATACGCAGTATTTT. Its protein product is CASTLTGDGTDTQYF.

The gene calls are TRBV12-3 or TRBV12-4 and TRBJ1-5; D unclear. This CDR3 is 14 amino acids long. V lost 6 bases, J lost 7 bases, and 16 bases lay in between. The CDR3 reads CASSPAGVGQPQHF. For the CDR3, the DNA is TGTGCCAGCAGCCCCGCCGGGGTGGGGCAGCCCCAGCATTTT.